The source of this T cell receptor (beta chain) is a study of blood T cell repertoires in COVID-19. On the study more broadly: Some COVID-19 samples were acute and others convalescent; all came from the United States, Italy and Spain. PBMCs, B-cell-depleted T cells, or T cells provided the cDNA or gDNA that made up the material.

This CDR3 is 14 amino acids long. With V trimmed by 7 bases and J by 3 bases, 6 bases remained unmatched. CDR1 and CDR2 from the germline V gene are MDHEN and SYDVKM. Per the authors' pipeline: Reference gene primers were amplified, and this amplification served to estimate nucleated cell counts. The assay was immunoSEQ multiplex PCR, and TCRdb's table has in-frame clones only and misses some. V and J calls and clone size come straight from that table; D and trimming were deduced from the DNA. The sample lists roughly 22,000 clones, around 92% occurring once. This TCR was sampled from a man in his 70s with active COVID-19. J is TRBJ2-4 and V is TRBV28; 7 positions agree with TRBD1. Sequencing was done on a sample of peripheral blood. The CDR3 loop reads CASNIRDSKNIQYF. As DNA, the CDR3 is TGTGCCAGCAATATAAGGGACAGCAAAAACATTCAGTACTTC.